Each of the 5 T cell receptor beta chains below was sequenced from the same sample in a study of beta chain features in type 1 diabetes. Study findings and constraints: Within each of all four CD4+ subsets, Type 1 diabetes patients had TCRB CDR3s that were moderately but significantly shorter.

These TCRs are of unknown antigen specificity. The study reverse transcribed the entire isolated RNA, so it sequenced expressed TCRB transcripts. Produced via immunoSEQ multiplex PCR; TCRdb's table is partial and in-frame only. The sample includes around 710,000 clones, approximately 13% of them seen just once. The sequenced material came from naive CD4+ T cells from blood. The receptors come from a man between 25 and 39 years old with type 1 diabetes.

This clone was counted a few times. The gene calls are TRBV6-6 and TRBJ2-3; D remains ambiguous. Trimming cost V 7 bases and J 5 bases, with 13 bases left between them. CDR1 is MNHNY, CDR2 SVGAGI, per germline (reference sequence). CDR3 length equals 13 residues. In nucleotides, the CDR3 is TGTGCCAGCATGAACCCCGGCCAAGATACGCAGTATTTT. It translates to CASMNPGQDTQYF.

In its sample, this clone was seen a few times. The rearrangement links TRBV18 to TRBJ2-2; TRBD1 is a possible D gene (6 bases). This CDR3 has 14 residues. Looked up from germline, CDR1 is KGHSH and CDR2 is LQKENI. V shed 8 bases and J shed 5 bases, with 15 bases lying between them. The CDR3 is CASAQGSVTGELFF. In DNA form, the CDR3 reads TGTGCCAGCGCACAGGGAAGTGTGACCGGGGAGCTGTTTTTT.

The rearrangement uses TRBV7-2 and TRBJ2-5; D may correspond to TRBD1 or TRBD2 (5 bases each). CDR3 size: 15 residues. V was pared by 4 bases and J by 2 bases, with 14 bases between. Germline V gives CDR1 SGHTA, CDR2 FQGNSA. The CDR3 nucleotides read TGTGCCAGCAGCTCCTACGGGACGGTTCAAGAGACCCAGTACTTC. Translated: CASSSYGTVQETQYF.

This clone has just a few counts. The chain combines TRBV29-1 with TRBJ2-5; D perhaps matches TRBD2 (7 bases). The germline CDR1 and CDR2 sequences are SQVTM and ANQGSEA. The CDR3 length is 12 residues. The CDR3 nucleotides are TGCAGTGGGGGCGGGGGAGGAGAGACCCAGTACTTC. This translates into CSGGGGGETQYF.

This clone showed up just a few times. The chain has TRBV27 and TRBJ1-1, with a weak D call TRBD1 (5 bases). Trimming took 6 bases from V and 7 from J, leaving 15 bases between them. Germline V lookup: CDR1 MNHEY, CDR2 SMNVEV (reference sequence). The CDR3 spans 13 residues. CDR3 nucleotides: TGTGCCAGCAGGGACCTGGGGCGCGTTGAAGCTTTCTTT. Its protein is CASRDLGRVEAFF.